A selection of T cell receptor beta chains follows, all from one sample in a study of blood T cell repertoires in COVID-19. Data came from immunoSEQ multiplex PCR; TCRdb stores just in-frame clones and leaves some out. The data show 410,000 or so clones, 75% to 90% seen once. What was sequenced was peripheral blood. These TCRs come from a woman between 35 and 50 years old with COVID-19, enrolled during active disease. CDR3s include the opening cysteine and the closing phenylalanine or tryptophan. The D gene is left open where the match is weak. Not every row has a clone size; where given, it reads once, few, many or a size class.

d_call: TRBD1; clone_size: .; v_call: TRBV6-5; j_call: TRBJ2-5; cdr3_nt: TGTGCCAGCAGTTACGGGACAGGAGAGACCCAGTACTTC; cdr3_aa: CASSYGTGETQYF
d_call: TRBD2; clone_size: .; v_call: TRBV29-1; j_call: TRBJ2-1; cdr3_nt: TGCAGCGTTGACGCTAGCGGGGGGGCCCTGTTCAATGAGCAGTTCTTC; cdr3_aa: CSVDASGGALFNEQFF
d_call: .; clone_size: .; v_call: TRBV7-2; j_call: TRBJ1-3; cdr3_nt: TGTGCCAGCATCCCCCGCTCTGGAAACACCATATATTTT; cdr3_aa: CASIPRSGNTIYF
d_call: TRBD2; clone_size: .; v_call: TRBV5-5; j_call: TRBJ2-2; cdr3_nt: TGTGCCAGCAGCTTGATAGCGGGGCCTACCGGGGAGCTGTTTTTT; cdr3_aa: CASSLIAGPTGELFF
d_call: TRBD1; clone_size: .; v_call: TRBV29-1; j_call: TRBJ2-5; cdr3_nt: TGCAGCGTTGTCCCTAGGACAGGGTCGGAGACCCAGTACTTC; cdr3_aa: CSVVPRTGSETQYF
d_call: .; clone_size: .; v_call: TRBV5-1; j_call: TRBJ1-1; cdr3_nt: TGCGCCAGCAGCTTCAGGGGTGGGGGCACTGAAGCTTTCTTT; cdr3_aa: CASSFRGGGTEAFF
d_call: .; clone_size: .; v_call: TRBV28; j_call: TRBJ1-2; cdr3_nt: TGTGCCAGCAGTCCCTATGGGGAGTATGGCTACACCTTC; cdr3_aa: CASSPYGEYGYTF
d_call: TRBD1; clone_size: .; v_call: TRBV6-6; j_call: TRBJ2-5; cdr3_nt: TGTGCCACCGCCGGGACAGGGGGCCTCAAGACCCAGTACTTC; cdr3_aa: CATAGTGGLKTQYF
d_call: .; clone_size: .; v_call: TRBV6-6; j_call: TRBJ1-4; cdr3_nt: TGTGCCAGCAGCGATAGCGGTAGGGATGAAAAACTGTTTTTT; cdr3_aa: CASSDSGRDEKLFF
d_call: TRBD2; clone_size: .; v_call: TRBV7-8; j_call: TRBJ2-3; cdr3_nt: TGTGCCAGCAGCTTATTTAGTTTTGCCTATAGCGGGGTCACAGATACGCAGTATTTT; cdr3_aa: CASSLFSFAYSGVTDTQYF
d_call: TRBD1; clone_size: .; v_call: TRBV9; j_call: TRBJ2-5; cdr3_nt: TGTGCCAGCAGCGTAGATCAGGGGGCCGAGGAGACCCAGTACTTC; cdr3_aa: CASSVDQGAEETQYF
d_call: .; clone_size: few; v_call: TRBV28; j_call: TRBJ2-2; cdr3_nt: TGTGCCAGCACCTCAGGCGGGCGGGATACCGGGGAGCTGTTTTTT; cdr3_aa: CASTSGGRDTGELFF
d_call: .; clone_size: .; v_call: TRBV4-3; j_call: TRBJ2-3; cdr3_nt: TGCGCCAGCAGCCAAGAGGCTACTGGGGGGACAGATACGCAGTATTTT; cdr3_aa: CASSQEATGGTDTQYF
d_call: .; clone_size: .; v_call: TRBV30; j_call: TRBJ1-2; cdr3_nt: TGTGCCTGGAACAGCGGGGGTGCCTATGGCTACACCTTC; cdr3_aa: CAWNSGGAYGYTF
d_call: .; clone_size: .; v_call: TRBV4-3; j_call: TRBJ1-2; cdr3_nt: TGCGCCAGCAGCCAAGATCGGAGGGGGGGCTATGGCTACACCTTC; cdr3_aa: CASSQDRRGGYGYTF
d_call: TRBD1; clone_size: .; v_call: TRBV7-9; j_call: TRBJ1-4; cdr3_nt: TGTGCCAGCAGTTACCGACAGGGAGGTAATGAAAAACTGTTTTTT; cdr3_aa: CASSYRQGGNEKLFF
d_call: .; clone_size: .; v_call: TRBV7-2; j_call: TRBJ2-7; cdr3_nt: TGTGCCAGCAGCCCCGGCGGAACGGCTGCCTACGAGCAGTACTTC; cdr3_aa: CASSPGGTAAYEQYF
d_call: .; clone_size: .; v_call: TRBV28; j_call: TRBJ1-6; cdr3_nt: TGTGCCAGCAAATCGACAGCCAATTCACCCCTCCACTTT; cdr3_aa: CASKSTANSPLHF
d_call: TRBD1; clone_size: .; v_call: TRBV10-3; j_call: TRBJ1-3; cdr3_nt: TGTGCCATACAGGGGGTACTCTCTGGAAACACCATATATTTT; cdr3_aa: CAIQGVLSGNTIYF
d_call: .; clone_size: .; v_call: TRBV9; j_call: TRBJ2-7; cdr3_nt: TGTGCCAGCAGCGTAGATGGGCGGGGAGACTCCTACGAGCAGTACTTC; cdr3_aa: CASSVDGRGDSYEQYF
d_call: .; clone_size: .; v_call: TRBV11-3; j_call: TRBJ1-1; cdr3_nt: TGTGCCAGCAGCTTTTCAGGGTCGAACACTGAAGCTTTCTTT; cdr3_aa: CASSFSGSNTEAFF
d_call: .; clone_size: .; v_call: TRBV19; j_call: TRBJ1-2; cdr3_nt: TGTGCCAGCCATCCAACAGGGTCTGATGGCTACACCTTC; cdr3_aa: CASHPTGSDGYTF
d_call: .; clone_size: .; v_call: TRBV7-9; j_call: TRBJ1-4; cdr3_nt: TGTGCCAGCAGCGCCCGTCCTTTTCGAGAGGCGGATAATGAAAAACTGTTTTTT; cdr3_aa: CASSARPFREADNEKLFF
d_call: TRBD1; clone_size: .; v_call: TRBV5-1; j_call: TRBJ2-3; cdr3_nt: TGCGCCAGCAGCAGAGGGGCAGGGACAGTAGATACGCAGTATTTT; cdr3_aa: CASSRGAGTVDTQYF
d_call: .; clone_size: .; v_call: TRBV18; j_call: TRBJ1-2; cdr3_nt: TGTGCCAGCTCACCACCAGGGAGAAACTATGGCTACACCTTC; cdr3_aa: CASSPPGRNYGYTF
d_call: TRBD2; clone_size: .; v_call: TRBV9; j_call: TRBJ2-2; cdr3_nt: TGTGCCAGCAGCTTACTAGCGGGAGGGCCCCCCGGGGAGCTGTTTTTT; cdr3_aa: CASSLLAGGPPGELFF
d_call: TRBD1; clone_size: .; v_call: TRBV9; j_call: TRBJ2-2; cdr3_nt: TGTGCCAGCAGCGTAGGTCCGGGACAGACGAACACCGGGGAGCTGTTTTTT; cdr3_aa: CASSVGPGQTNTGELFF
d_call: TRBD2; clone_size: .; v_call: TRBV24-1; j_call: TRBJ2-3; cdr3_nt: TGTGCCACCAGTGATCCTTCGGGACTAGCGGGGAGCACAGATACGCAGTATTTT; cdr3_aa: CATSDPSGLAGSTDTQYF
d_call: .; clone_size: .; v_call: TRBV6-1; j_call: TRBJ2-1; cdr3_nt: TGTGCCAGCAGTGAAGGAGGACAGATGTACAATGAGCAGTTCTTC; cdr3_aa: CASSEGGQMYNEQFF
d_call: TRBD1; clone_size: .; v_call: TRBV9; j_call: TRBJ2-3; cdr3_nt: TGTGCCAGCAACGACAGGGTATCGAGCACAGATACGCAGTATTTT; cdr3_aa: CASNDRVSSTDTQYF
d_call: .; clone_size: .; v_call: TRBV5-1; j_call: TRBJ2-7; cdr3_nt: TGCGCCAGCAGCTTTACGGGGAGCTCCTACGAGCAGTACTTC; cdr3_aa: CASSFTGSSYEQYF
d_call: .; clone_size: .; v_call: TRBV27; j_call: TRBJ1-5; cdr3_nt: TGTGCCAGCAGTACCATCTACAGGGTTCGGAGCAATCAGCCCCAGCATTTT; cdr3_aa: CASSTIYRVRSNQPQHF
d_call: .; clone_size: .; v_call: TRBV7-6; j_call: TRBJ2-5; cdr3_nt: TGTGCCAGCAGCTTGTACCGGGGCCTAGTGCGGGGCCAAGAGACCCAGTACTTC; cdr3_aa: CASSLYRGLVRGQETQYF
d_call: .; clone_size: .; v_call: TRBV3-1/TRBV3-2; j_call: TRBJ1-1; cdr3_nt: TGTGCCAGCAGCCAAGTCGGGGGGGGGAGTTACACTGAAGCTTTCTTT; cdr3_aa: CASSQVGGGSYTEAFF
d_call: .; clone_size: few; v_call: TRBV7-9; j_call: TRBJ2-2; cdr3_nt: TGTGCCAGCAGCTCCCGGGGCCCCCCTGCGGGGACCGGGGAGCTGTTTTTT; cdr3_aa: CASSSRGPPAGTGELFF
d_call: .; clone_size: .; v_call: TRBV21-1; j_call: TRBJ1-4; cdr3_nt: TGTGCCAGCAGCAAAAGCGATGTTTTGGGGCCTAATGCAACTAATGAAAAACTGTTTTTT; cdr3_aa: CASSKSDVLGPNATNEKLFF
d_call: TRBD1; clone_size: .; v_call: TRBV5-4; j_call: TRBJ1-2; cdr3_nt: TGTGCCAGCAGCTTGCGTCGACAGGGCCACTATGGCTACACCTTC; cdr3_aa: CASSLRRQGHYGYTF
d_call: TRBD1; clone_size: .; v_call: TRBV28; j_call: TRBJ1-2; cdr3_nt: TGTGCCAGCAGCTCAGGGGGCCTTGGTGGCTACACCTTC; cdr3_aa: CASSSGGLGGYTF
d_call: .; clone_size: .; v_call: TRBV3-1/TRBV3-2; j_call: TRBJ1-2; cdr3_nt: TGTGCCAGCAGCCAAGGGCAGGCTAACTATGGCTACACCTTC; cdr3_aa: CASSQGQANYGYTF
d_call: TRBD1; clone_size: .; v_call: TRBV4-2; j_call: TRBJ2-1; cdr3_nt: TGTGCCAGCAGCCAAGAGTTATTCGGACAGGGGCACAATGAGCAGTTCTTC; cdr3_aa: CASSQELFGQGHNEQFF
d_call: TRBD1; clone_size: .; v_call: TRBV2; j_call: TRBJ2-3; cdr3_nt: TGTGCCAGCAGGGCCGGACAGGGGCCAGATACGCAGTATTTT; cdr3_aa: CASRAGQGPDTQYF
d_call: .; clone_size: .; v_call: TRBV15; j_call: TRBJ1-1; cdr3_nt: TGTGCCACCAGCAGAGACTCACAGGGTTCAGCTTTCTTT; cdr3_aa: CATSRDSQGSAFF
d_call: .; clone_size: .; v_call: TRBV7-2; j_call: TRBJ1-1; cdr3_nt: TGTGCCAGCAGCTTAGTCACAGGAACTGAAGCTTTCTTT; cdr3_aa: CASSLVTGTEAFF
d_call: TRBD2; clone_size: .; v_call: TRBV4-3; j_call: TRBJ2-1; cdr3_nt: TGCGCCAGCAGCCAAGTTTCCGGACTAGCGGCCCATGAGCAGTTCTTC; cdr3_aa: CASSQVSGLAAHEQFF
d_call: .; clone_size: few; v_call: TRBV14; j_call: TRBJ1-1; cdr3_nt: TGTGCCAGCAGCCACTTGAGGGGGTCCCCGCGGTTGAACACTGAAGCTTTCTTT; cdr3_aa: CASSHLRGSPRLNTEAFF
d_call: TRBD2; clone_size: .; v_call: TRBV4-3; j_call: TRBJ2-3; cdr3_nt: TGCGCCAGCAGCGATGGGACTAGCGGTAGCACAGATACGCAGTATTTT; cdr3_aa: CASSDGTSGSTDTQYF
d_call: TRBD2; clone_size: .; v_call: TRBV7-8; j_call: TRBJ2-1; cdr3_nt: TGTGCCTTAAACCCGACGGGGCGGGAGGAATACAATGAGCAGTTCTTC; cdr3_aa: CALNPTGREEYNEQFF
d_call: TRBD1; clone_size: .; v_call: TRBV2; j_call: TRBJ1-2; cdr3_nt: TGTGCCAGCAGTGTCCTCCGGGACAGGGCCTCCTATGGCTACACCTTC; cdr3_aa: CASSVLRDRASYGYTF
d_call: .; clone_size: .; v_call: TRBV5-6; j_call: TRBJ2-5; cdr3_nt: TGTGCCAGCAGCTTTACCAGCGAGCTAGAGACCCAGTACTTC; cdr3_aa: CASSFTSELETQYF